The rows below give T cell receptor beta chains drawn from one sample of a study of blood T cell repertoires in COVID-19. Clones were sequenced by immunoSEQ multiplex PCR, and TCRdb holds only the in-frame ones, with some missing. Here the sample spans some 130,000 clones, 70% to 85% being singletons. The specimen sequenced was peripheral blood. These receptors all stem from a woman older than 75 with acute or convalescent COVID-19. The CDR3 runs from the conserved cysteine through the conserved F or W. A D gene is named only where the DNA matches it firmly. Size is omitted from some rows. Given values are once, few, many or a class for expanded clones.

J gene: TRBJ2-1; D gene: TRBD2; clone size: .; V gene: TRBV19; CDR3 length: 16; CDR3 protein: CASTPEGGGLYNEQFF; CDR3 DNA: TGTGCCAGTACCCCAGAGGGCGGGGGACTCTACAATGAGCAGTTCTTC
J gene: TRBJ1-1; D gene: .; clone size: .; V gene: TRBV30; CDR3 length: 13; CDR3 protein: CAWNGGEDTEAFF; CDR3 DNA: TGTGCCTGGAATGGGGGGGAGGACACTGAAGCTTTCTTT
J gene: TRBJ1-1; D gene: .; clone size: once; V gene: TRBV6-5; CDR3 length: 13; CDR3 protein: CASQGRMNTEAFF; CDR3 DNA: TGTGCCAGCCAGGGCCGGATGAACACTGAAGCTTTCTTT
J gene: TRBJ1-6; D gene: TRBD1; clone size: .; V gene: TRBV19; CDR3 length: 13; CDR3 protein: CASKDRDDSPLHF; CDR3 DNA: TGTGCCAGTAAGGACAGGGACGATTCACCCCTCCACTTT
J gene: TRBJ1-1; D gene: TRBD1; clone size: .; V gene: TRBV6-4; CDR3 length: 19; CDR3 protein: CASSPVRTGGNSSGTEAFF; CDR3 DNA: TGTGCCAGCAGCCCGGTGCGGACAGGGGGTAACTCGTCGGGCACTGAAGCTTTCTTT
J gene: TRBJ2-3; D gene: TRBD2; clone size: .; V gene: TRBV5-6; CDR3 length: 19; CDR3 protein: CASSLRLAGALPGSDTQYF; CDR3 DNA: TGTGCCAGCAGCCTAAGACTAGCGGGAGCCCTACCCGGCTCAGATACGCAGTATTTT
J gene: TRBJ1-6; D gene: .; clone size: .; V gene: TRBV5-1; CDR3 length: 14; CDR3 protein: CASSPRGGTSPLHF; CDR3 DNA: TGCGCCAGCAGCCCCCGGGGGGGTACTTCACCCCTCCACTTT
J gene: TRBJ2-7; D gene: TRBD1; clone size: .; V gene: TRBV6-5; CDR3 length: 15; CDR3 protein: CASRHDRDRGYEQYF; CDR3 DNA: TGTGCCAGCAGGCACGACCGGGACAGGGGCTACGAGCAGTACTTC
J gene: TRBJ2-5; D gene: TRBD2; clone size: .; V gene: TRBV30; CDR3 length: 16; CDR3 protein: CAWSVTPGGPKETQYF; CDR3 DNA: TGTGCCTGGAGTGTCACCCCGGGGGGGCCGAAGGAGACCCAGTACTTC
J gene: TRBJ2-1; D gene: TRBD2; clone size: .; V gene: TRBV19; CDR3 length: 13; CDR3 protein: CASAGTTYNEQFF; CDR3 DNA: TGTGCCAGCGCCGGGACTACCTACAATGAGCAGTTCTTC
J gene: TRBJ2-3; D gene: .; clone size: .; V gene: TRBV7-9; CDR3 length: 15; CDR3 protein: CASSWGGGQVDTQYF; CDR3 DNA: TGTGCCAGCAGCTGGGGAGGGGGTCAAGTAGATACGCAGTATTTT
J gene: TRBJ2-7; D gene: TRBD1; clone size: .; V gene: TRBV10-2; CDR3 length: 15; CDR3 protein: CASSTRDSVSYEQYF; CDR3 DNA: TGCGCCAGCAGTACTCGGGACAGTGTCTCCTACGAGCAGTACTTC
J gene: TRBJ2-3; D gene: .; clone size: .; V gene: TRBV7-2; CDR3 length: 15; CDR3 protein: CASSSRSDRTDTQYF; CDR3 DNA: TGTGCCAGCAGCTCGCGAAGCGACCGCACAGATACGCAGTATTTT
J gene: TRBJ1-3; D gene: TRBD1; clone size: .; V gene: TRBV30; CDR3 length: 16; CDR3 protein: CAWSLKGTGKGNTIYF; CDR3 DNA: TGTGCCTGGAGTCTAAAAGGGACAGGAAAAGGAAACACCATATATTTT
J gene: TRBJ1-4; D gene: .; clone size: .; V gene: TRBV6-5; CDR3 length: 14; CDR3 protein: CASSTAGAEEKLFF; CDR3 DNA: TGTGCCAGCAGTACCGCGGGGGCAGAAGAAAAACTGTTTTTT
J gene: TRBJ1-1; D gene: TRBD1; clone size: .; V gene: TRBV27; CDR3 length: 16; CDR3 protein: CASSLRGTGILFEAFF; CDR3 DNA: TGTGCCAGCAGTCTCAGGGGGACAGGGATTCTATTTGAAGCTTTCTTT
J gene: TRBJ1-1; D gene: .; clone size: .; V gene: TRBV7-9; CDR3 length: 15; CDR3 protein: CASSLEAGQNTEAFF; CDR3 DNA: TGTGCCAGCAGCTTAGAGGCAGGACAGAACACTGAAGCTTTCTTT
J gene: TRBJ1-5; D gene: .; clone size: medium-sized; V gene: TRBV25-1; CDR3 length: 15; CDR3 protein: CASSGGHLSNQPQHF; CDR3 DNA: TGTGCCAGCAGTGGAGGACATCTGAGCAATCAGCCCCAGCATTTT
J gene: TRBJ1-4; D gene: TRBD1; clone size: .; V gene: TRBV19; CDR3 length: 15; CDR3 protein: CASSTGTATNEKLFF; CDR3 DNA: TGTGCCAGTAGTACCGGGACAGCAACTAATGAAAAACTGTTTTTT
J gene: TRBJ1-2; D gene: TRBD1; clone size: .; V gene: TRBV7-9; CDR3 length: 13; CDR3 protein: CASSLAGGGGYTF; CDR3 DNA: TGTGCCAGCAGCCTCGCAGGGGGAGGTGGCTACACCTTC
J gene: TRBJ2-2; D gene: .; clone size: .; V gene: TRBV29-1; CDR3 length: 13; CDR3 protein: CSVDWSNTGELFF; CDR3 DNA: TGCAGCGTTGATTGGAGTAACACCGGGGAGCTGTTTTTT
J gene: TRBJ2-1; D gene: .; clone size: .; V gene: TRBV6-5; CDR3 length: 15; CDR3 protein: CASSYSKIAFNEQFF; CDR3 DNA: TGTGCCAGCAGTTACTCGAAGATAGCATTCAATGAGCAGTTCTTC
J gene: TRBJ2-2; D gene: TRBD2; clone size: .; V gene: TRBV10-1; CDR3 length: 14; CDR3 protein: CASRAGLYTGELFF; CDR3 DNA: TGCGCCAGCAGAGCGGGGCTGTACACCGGGGAGCTGTTTTTT
J gene: TRBJ1-1; D gene: .; clone size: medium-sized; V gene: TRBV7-9; CDR3 length: 16; CDR3 protein: CASSPPWHHLGTEAFF; CDR3 DNA: TGTGCCAGCAGCCCCCCATGGCACCATCTAGGCACTGAAGCTTTCTTT
J gene: TRBJ1-1; D gene: TRBD1; clone size: .; V gene: TRBV19; CDR3 length: 14; CDR3 protein: CASSSGTGTTEAFF; CDR3 DNA: TGTGCCAGTAGTTCCGGGACAGGGACCACTGAAGCTTTCTTT
J gene: TRBJ2-7; D gene: .; clone size: .; V gene: TRBV5-1; CDR3 length: 14; CDR3 protein: CASSLDRATYEQYF; CDR3 DNA: TGCGCCAGCAGCTTGGACAGGGCTACCTACGAGCAGTACTTC
J gene: TRBJ2-7; D gene: .; clone size: .; V gene: TRBV5-6; CDR3 length: 16; CDR3 protein: CASSFGPTGYLYEQYF; CDR3 DNA: TGTGCCAGCAGCTTTGGGCCAACAGGGTACCTCTACGAGCAGTACTTC
J gene: TRBJ2-4; D gene: TRBD2; clone size: .; V gene: TRBV6-1; CDR3 length: 15; CDR3 protein: CASSEDGTSGGDRDF; CDR3 DNA: TGTGCCAGCAGTGAAGATGGGACTAGCGGGGGGGACAGGGACTTC
J gene: TRBJ2-3; D gene: TRBD2; clone size: once; V gene: TRBV7-2; CDR3 length: 17; CDR3 protein: CASSGASGSLGTDTQYF; CDR3 DNA: TGTGCCAGCAGTGGAGCGAGCGGGAGCCTTGGCACAGATACGCAGTATTTT
J gene: TRBJ1-1; D gene: TRBD1; clone size: .; V gene: TRBV30; CDR3 length: 17; CDR3 protein: CAWSGGYRGPWDTEAFF; CDR3 DNA: TGTGCCTGGAGTGGAGGATACAGGGGGCCATGGGACACTGAAGCTTTCTTT
J gene: TRBJ1-2; D gene: .; clone size: few; V gene: TRBV24-1; CDR3 length: 12; CDR3 protein: CAPPGMNYGYTF; CDR3 DNA: TGTGCCCCCCCGGGTATGAACTATGGCTACACCTTC
J gene: TRBJ1-1; D gene: TRBD1; clone size: once; V gene: TRBV11-2; CDR3 length: 14; CDR3 protein: CASSRDRGGTEAFF; CDR3 DNA: TGTGCCAGCAGCCGAGACAGGGGAGGGACTGAAGCTTTCTTT
J gene: TRBJ2-1; D gene: TRBD2; clone size: few; V gene: TRBV9; CDR3 length: 14; CDR3 protein: CASSDRDYYNEQFF; CDR3 DNA: TGTGCCAGCAGCGACCGGGACTACTACAATGAGCAGTTCTTC
J gene: TRBJ1-6; D gene: TRBD1; clone size: .; V gene: TRBV10-2; CDR3 length: 13; CDR3 protein: CASVDRGLSPLHF; CDR3 DNA: TGCGCCAGCGTTGACAGGGGCCTTTCACCCCTCCACTTT
J gene: TRBJ1-6; D gene: .; clone size: .; V gene: TRBV6-5; CDR3 length: 12; CDR3 protein: CASSYWRVILHF; CDR3 DNA: TGTGCCAGCAGTTACTGGCGGGTAATCCTCCACTTT
J gene: TRBJ2-3; D gene: .; clone size: .; V gene: TRBV18; CDR3 length: 12; CDR3 protein: CASSPYTDTQYF; CDR3 DNA: TGTGCCAGCTCACCCTACACAGATACGCAGTATTTT
J gene: TRBJ2-1; D gene: .; clone size: .; V gene: TRBV18; CDR3 length: 18; CDR3 protein: CASSPFLTTGATVNEQFF; CDR3 DNA: TGTGCCAGCTCACCATTTTTGACGACGGGAGCCACCGTCAATGAGCAGTTCTTC
J gene: TRBJ1-1; D gene: TRBD1; clone size: .; V gene: TRBV29-1; CDR3 length: 12; CDR3 protein: CSVGDSRTEAFF; CDR3 DNA: TGCAGCGTTGGGGACAGTCGCACTGAAGCTTTCTTT
J gene: TRBJ2-1; D gene: .; clone size: .; V gene: TRBV19; CDR3 length: 13; CDR3 protein: CASSAGLHNEQFF; CDR3 DNA: TGTGCCAGTAGTGCGGGACTCCACAATGAGCAGTTCTTC